The T cell receptor (beta chain) under discussion was sequenced for a study of regulatory T cells in long-lasting Graves disease. The overall study: Patients with new Graves' disease had used antithyroid drugs below 3 months. General study findings and limits: Persistent disease was associated with favored TRBV28 usage and with favored use of TRBJ1-2 and TRBJ2-5.

As to this clonotype: Its antigen is currently unknown.

V was shortened by 1 base and J by 8 bases, with 6 bases between the two germline ends. The CDR3 covers 13 residues. Per germline, CDR1 LGHDT and CDR2 YNNKEL (reference sequence). Noted time point: newly diagnosed GD, antithyroid drugs for less than 3 months. Generation of the TCR library employed RNA extracted from PBMCs. The guidelines of the American Thyroid Association were the basis for diagnosing Graves' disease. Both iRepertoire HTBI primers and Arm-PCR of CDR3 regions were used to build the TCR beta libraries. A single record per CDR3 protein comes from TCRdb applying MiXCR to the multiplex PCR reads. In the table there are some 560,000 distinct CDR3 sequences, 15% to 20% of which are singletons. These data also featured in a second study, about T cells in Graves' hyperthyroidism and ophthalmopathy.

The receptor comes from a woman aged 40 to 65 with Graves disease. The chain uses TRBV3-1 and TRBJ1-6; D ambiguous. Sequenced material: peripheral blood mononuclear cells (PBMCs), taken at new diagnosis, from a patient treated with antithyroid drugs. Here the CDR3 reads CASSQVGDSPLHF. The CDR3 DNA sequence: TGTGCCAGCAGCCAAGTTGGGGATTCACCCCTCCACTTT.